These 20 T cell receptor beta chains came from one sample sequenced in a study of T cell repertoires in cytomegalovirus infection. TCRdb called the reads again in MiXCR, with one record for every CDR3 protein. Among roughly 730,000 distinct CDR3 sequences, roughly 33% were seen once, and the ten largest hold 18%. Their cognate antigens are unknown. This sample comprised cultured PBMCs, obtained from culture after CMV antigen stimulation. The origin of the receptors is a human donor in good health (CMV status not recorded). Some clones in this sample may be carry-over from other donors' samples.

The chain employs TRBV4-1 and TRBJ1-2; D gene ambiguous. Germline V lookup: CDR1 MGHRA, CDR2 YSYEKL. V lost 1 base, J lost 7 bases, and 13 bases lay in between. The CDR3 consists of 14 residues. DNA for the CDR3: TGCGCCAGCAGCCAAGGAGGACGGTCTGGTGGCTACACCTTC. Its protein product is CASSQGGRSGGYTF.

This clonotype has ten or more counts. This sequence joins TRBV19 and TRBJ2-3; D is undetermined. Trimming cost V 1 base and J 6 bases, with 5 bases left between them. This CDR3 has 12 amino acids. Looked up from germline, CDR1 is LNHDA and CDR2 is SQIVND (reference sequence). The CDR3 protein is CASSIGGDTQYF. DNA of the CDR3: TGTGCCAGTAGTATAGGTGGGGATACGCAGTATTTT.

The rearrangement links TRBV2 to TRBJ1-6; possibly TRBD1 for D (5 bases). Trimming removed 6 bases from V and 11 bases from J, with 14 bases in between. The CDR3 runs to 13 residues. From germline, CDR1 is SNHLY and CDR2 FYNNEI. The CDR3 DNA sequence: TGTGCCAGCAGAGGACCCGGCAGGGCACCCCTCCACTTT. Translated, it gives CASRGPGRAPLHF.

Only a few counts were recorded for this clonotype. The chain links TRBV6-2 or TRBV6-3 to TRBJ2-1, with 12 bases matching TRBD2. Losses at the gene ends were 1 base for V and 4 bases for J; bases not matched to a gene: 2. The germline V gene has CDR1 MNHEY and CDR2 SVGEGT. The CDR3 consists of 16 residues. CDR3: CASSYFGLAGYNEQFF. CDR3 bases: TGTGCCAGCAGTTACTTTGGACTAGCGGGGTACAATGAGCAGTTCTTC.

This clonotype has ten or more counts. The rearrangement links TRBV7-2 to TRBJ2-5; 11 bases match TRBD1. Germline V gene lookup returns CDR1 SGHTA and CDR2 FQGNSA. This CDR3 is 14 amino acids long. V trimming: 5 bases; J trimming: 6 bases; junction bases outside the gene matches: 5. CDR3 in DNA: TGTGCCAGCAGCCGCGGGACAGGGGGACAGACCCAGTACTTC. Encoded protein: CASSRGTGGQTQYF.

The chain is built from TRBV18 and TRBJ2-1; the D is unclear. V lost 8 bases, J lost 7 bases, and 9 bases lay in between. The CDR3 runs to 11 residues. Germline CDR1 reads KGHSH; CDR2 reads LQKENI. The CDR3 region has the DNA TGTGCCAGCGGCCGAGAGAATGAGCAGTTCTTC. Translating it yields CASGRENEQFF.

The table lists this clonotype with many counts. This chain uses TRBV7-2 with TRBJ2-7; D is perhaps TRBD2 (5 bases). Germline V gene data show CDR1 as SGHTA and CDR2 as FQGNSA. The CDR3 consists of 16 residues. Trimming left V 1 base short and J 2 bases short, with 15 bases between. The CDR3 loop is CASSLVSWESPYEQYF. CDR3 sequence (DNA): TGTGCCAGCAGCTTAGTATCATGGGAGTCCCCCTACGAGCAGTACTTC.

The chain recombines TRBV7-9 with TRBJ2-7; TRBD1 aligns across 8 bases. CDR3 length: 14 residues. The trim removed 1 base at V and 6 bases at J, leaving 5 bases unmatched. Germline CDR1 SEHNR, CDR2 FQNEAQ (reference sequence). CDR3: CASSLGLGQGEQYF. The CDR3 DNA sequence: TGTGCCAGCAGCTTAGGTTTAGGACAGGGCGAGCAGTACTTC.

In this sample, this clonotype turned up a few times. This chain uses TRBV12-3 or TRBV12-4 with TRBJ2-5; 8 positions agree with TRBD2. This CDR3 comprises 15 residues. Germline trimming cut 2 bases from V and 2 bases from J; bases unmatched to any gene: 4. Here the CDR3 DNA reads TGTGCCAGCAGTTTATCCAGCGGGGGACAAGAGACCCAGTACTTC. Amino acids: CASSLSSGGQETQYF.

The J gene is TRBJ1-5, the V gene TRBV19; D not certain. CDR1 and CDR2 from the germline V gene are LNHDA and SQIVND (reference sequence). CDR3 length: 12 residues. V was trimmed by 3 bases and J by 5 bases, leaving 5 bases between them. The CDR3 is CASSMRDQPQHF. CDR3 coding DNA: TGTGCCAGTAGTATGAGGGATCAGCCCCAGCATTTT. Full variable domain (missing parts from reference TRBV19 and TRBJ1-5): DGGITQSPKYLFRKEGQNVTLSCEQNLNHDAMYWYRQDPGQGLRLIYYSQIVNDFQKGDIAEGYSVSREKKESFPLTVTSAQKNPTAFYLCASSMRDQPQHFGDGTRLSIL.

CDR3 sequence: CASSPWLPFVAGSTDTQYF. CDR3 in DNA: TGCGCCAGCAGCCCCTGGCTCCCATTTGTAGCGGGGTCCACAGATACGCAGTATTTT. The chain recombines TRBV4-1 with TRBJ2-3; 8 bases agree with TRBD2. The V and J ends lost 4 bases and 2 bases, in that order; junction bases with no gene match: 17. CDR1 is MGHRA, CDR2 YSYEKL, per germline. The CDR3 is 19 residues long.

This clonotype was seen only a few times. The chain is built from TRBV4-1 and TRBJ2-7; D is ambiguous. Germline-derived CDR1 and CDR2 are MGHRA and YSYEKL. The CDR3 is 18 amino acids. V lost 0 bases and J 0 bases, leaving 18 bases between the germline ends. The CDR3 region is CASSQEKAADSSSYEQYF. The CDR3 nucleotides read TGCGCCAGCAGCCAAGAAAAGGCAGCCGATTCGAGCTCCTACGAGCAGTACTTC.

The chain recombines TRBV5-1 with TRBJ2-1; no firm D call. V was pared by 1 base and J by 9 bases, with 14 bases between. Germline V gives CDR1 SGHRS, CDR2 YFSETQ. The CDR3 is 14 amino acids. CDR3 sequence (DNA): TGCGCCAGCAGCTTGAATCTAGATCTCGGTGAGCAGTTCTTC. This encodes CASSLNLDLGEQFF.

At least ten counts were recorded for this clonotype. The CDR3 DNA sequence: TGTGCCAGCAGCTTACAAACGGGGCACACTGAAGCTTTCTTT. It codes for CASSLQTGHTEAFF. The rearrangement links TRBV7-2 to TRBJ1-1, with a possible D match to TRBD1 (5 bases). The CDR3 is made up of 14 amino acids. The germline V and J ends were trimmed by 2 bases and 3 bases, with 10 bases remaining between them. In germline, CDR1 is SGHTA, CDR2 FQGNSA.

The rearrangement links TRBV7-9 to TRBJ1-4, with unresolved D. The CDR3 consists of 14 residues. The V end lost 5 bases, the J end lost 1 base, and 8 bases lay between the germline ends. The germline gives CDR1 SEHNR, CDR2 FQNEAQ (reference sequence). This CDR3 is CASSVAGTNEKLFF. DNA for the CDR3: TGTGCCAGCAGCGTGGCAGGAACTAATGAAAAACTGTTTTTT.

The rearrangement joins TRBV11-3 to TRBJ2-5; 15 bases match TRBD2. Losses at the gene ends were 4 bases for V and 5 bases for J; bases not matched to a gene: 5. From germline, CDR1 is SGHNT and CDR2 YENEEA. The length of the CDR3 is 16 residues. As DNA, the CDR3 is TGTGCCAGCAGCTCCCGAGGACTAGCGGGGGGGGAGACCCAGTACTTC. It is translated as CASSSRGLAGGETQYF.

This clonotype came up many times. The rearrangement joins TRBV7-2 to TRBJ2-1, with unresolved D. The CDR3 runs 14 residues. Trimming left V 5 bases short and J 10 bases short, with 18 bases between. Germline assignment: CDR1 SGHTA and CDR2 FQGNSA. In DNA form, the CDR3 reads TGTGCCAGCAGCCTCGGACCGCAGGTAGTCGAGCAGTTCTTC. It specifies CASSLGPQVVEQFF.

CDR3: CSANPAASNQPQHF. CDR3 nucleotide sequence: TGCAGTGCTAACCCGGCCGCCAGCAATCAGCCCCAGCATTTT. The chain has TRBV20-1 and TRBJ1-5; no firm D call. Germline-derived CDR1 and CDR2 are DFQATT and SNEGSKA (reference sequence). The CDR3 is made up of 14 amino acids. The V gene lost 4 bases and the J gene lost 1 base, with 11 bases spanning the gap.

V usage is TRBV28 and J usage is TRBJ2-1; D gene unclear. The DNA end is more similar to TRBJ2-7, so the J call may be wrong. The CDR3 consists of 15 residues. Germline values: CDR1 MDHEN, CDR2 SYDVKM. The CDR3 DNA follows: TGTGCCAGCAGGACAACCTTTACGGCCTACAATGAGCAGTACTTC. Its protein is CASRTTFTAYNEQYF.

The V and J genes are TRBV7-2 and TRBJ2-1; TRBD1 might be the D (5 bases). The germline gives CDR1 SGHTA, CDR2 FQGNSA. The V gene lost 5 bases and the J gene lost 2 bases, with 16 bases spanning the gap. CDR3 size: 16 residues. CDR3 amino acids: CASSLQQALPYNEQFF. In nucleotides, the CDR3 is TGTGCCAGCAGCCTCCAACAGGCCTTACCCTACAATGAGCAGTTCTTC.